One and the same sample provided the 14 T cell receptor beta chains below, sequenced in a study of blood T cells in healthy people across ages. A sample-barcoded 5' primer and a J-beta primer mix were used in a second PCR of about 6 to 11 cycles. Each CDR3 protein gets one entry after TCRdb re-called the 5' RACE reads with MiXCR. This table has fewer than 900,000 distinct CDR3 sequences, approximately 43% appearing once. The sequencing sample was made of blood. The receptors were sampled from a woman in her sixties in good health.

This clonotype appeared a few times. The rearrangement joins TRBV18 to TRBJ1-1, with unresolved D. Trimming stripped 3 bases from V and 8 bases from J, with 10 bases between. From germline, CDR1 is KGHSH and CDR2 LQKENI. There are 12 residues in the CDR3. The CDR3 here is CASSPATGEAFF. CDR3 DNA: TGTGCCAGCTCACCCGCGACGGGCGAAGCTTTCTTT.

The V and J genes are TRBV6-2 or TRBV6-3 and TRBJ2-7; D might be TRBD1 or TRBD2, each matching 6 bases. The CDR3 consists of 14 residues. From germline, CDR1 is MNHEY and CDR2 SVGEGT. V lost 2 bases to trimming and J lost 6 bases, with 14 bases between them. CDR3 DNA sequence: TGTGCCAGCAGTTACAAGGGGGGTCGGGCCGAGCAGTACTTC. It translates to CASSYKGGRAEQYF.

The V gene is TRBV20-1, the J gene TRBJ1-1, with 7 bases lining up with TRBD1. Per the germline V gene, CDR1 is DFQATT and CDR2 is SNEGSKA (reference sequence). The trim removed 5 bases at V and 5 bases at J, leaving 8 bases unmatched. The CDR3 runs 13 residues. CDR3 loop: CSAEGALGTEAFF. The CDR3 DNA is TGCAGTGCTGAGGGGGCCCTGGGGACTGAAGCTTTCTTT.

In its sample, this clonotype was seen a few times. The J gene is TRBJ1-2, the V gene TRBV5-1; no reliable D call. The CDR3 spans 14 residues. Deletions cut 0 bases from V and 4 bases from J, with 10 bases between. Germline-derived CDR1 and CDR2 are SGHRS and YFSETQ. The CDR3 reads CASSLELQSYGYTF. CDR3 sequence (DNA): TGCGCCAGCAGCTTGGAGTTGCAATCCTATGGCTACACCTTC.

A note on this clonotype: One end of the junction does not line up with germline, which may come from a read error. This chain links TRBV29-1 with TRBJ2-3; 8 positions agree with TRBD2. CDR1 and CDR2 from the germline V gene are SQVTM and ANQGSEA. This CDR3 region has 15 residues. In DNA, the CDR3 is TGCGGCGTCACGGCAGCGGGAGCGAGCACAGATACACAGTATTTT. Protein product: CGVTAAGASTDTQYF.

J is TRBJ1-1 and V is TRBV20-1; a weak D match, TRBD1 (5 bases). This CDR3 has 13 residues. CDR1 and CDR2 (germline): DFQATT, SNEGSKA (reference sequence). Trimming cost V 3 bases and J 11 bases, with 19 bases left between them. CDR3 sequence: CSARVSVGGRAFF. CDR3 nucleotide sequence: TGCAGTGCTAGGGTTAGTGTGGGGGGTCGGGCTTTCTTT.

In its sample, this clonotype was seen a few times. The genes are TRBV13 and TRBJ2-7; 8 bases map to TRBD1. This CDR3 comprises 14 residues. J gave up 5 bases and V 5 bases, and 8 bases lay outside the gene matches. Germline loops: CDR1 PRHDT, CDR2 FYEKMQ (reference sequence). CDR3 bases: TGTGCCAGCAGCCGACAGGGGAAAGGACACGAGCAGTACTTC. Amino acid sequence: CASSRQGKGHEQYF.

V gene TRBV27 combines with J gene TRBJ2-5, with D possibly matching TRBD1 (6 bases). The V and J ends lost 5 bases and 2 bases respectively, with 12 bases between them. CDR1 is MNHEY and CDR2 is SMNVEV in the germline V gene (reference sequence). The CDR3 runs to 14 residues. In nucleotides, the CDR3 is TGTGCCAGCAGTGGAAGGACAGTACAAGAGACCCAGTACTTC. Translation gives CASSGRTVQETQYF.

The gene calls are TRBV2 and TRBJ2-4, with 9 bases identical to TRBD2. The tail of the sequence fits TRBJ2-7 better, so the J call may be wrong. CDR1 and CDR2 from the germline V gene are SNHLY and FYNNEI. The CDR3 extends over 15 amino acids. The CDR3 DNA sequence: TGTGCCAGCAGTGAAATGACTAGCGGAATATACGAGCAGTACTTC. Amino acids: CASSEMTSGIYEQYF.

Details on this clonotype: This sequence may be a read error, since a much larger clone differs from it by one base. J is TRBJ2-6 and V is TRBV6-2 or TRBV6-3; 7 bases are shared with TRBD2. Germline loops: CDR1 MNHEY, CDR2 SVGEGT. This CDR3 comprises 16 residues. CDR3 sequence reads: CASRRGKWSGAYVLTF. The CDR3 nucleotides are TGTGCCAGCCGGCGGGGGAAGTGGTCTGGGGCCTACGTCCTGACTTTC.

The chain combines TRBV7-8 with TRBJ2-1, with TRBD2 as a possible D gene (5 bases). V lost 0 bases, J lost 7 bases, and 10 bases lay in between. This CDR3 has 14 amino acids. CDR1 and CDR2 (germline): SGHVS, FQNEAQ. CDR3: CASSLAKSGNEQFF. As DNA, the CDR3 is TGTGCCAGCAGCTTAGCGAAGAGCGGAAATGAGCAGTTCTTC.

On this clonotype itself: A much larger clone sits a single nucleotide away, making a read error possible. This chain joins TRBV29-1 and TRBJ2-7; D unclear. Germline V gene data show CDR1 as SQVTM and CDR2 as ANQGSEA. V lost 4 bases and J lost 5, with 12 bases in between. The CDR3 covers 12 residues. The DNA for the CDR3 is TGCAGCGTTGTAGGTGAGGAAAACGAGCAGTACTTC. It codes for CSVVGEENEQYF.

This clonotype was observed a few times. The chain is built from TRBV20-1 and TRBJ2-5; 11 nucleotides line up with TRBD2. The J segment lost 1 base and the V segment lost 5 bases, leaving 3 bases of the junction unmatched. The CDR3 is 14 residues long. Germline CDR1 DFQATT, CDR2 SNEGSKA (reference sequence). CDR3 loop: CSAQTSGVQETQYF. The DNA for the CDR3 is TGCAGTGCTCAGACTAGCGGGGTCCAAGAGACCCAGTACTTC.

Comments on this clonotype: A read error may account for a junction end that differs from germline. J is TRBJ1-1 and V is TRBV4-2; no clear D. Germline lookup yields CDR1 LGHNA and CDR2 YNFKEQ. There are 15 residues in the CDR3. As DNA, the CDR3 is TGTGCCAGCAGCCGCAGCCCATCATTGAACGCTGAAGCTTTCTTT. Encoded protein: CASSRSPSLNAEAFF.